This entry concerns a single TCR beta chain. The source of the sample is a study of blood T cell repertoires in COVID-19. Whole-study context: The origin of the acute and convalescent COVID-19 samples was the United States, Italy and Spain. In each case, the material was cDNA or gDNA derived from T cells, B-cell-depleted T cells, or PBMCs.

Adults between about 18 and 89 years of age took part from 20 to 25 US areas. Participant-given clinical history determined each cohort assignment. Some clones are missing from TCRdb's copy, which holds only in-frame ones; the method was immunoSEQ multiplex PCR. The table has roughly 230,000 clones, about 80% seen once; the top ten hold roughly 3.2%. The receptor was isolated from a man aged 50-59 years who had recovered from COVID-19. Sequencing input: PBMCs or T cells enriched from blood (not recorded which).

As DNA, the CDR3 is TGTGCCAGCAGCATTACCCGGGGGGGCCAAGAGACCCAGTACTTC. Translated, it gives CASSITRGGQETQYF. The rearrangement uses TRBV7-2 and TRBJ2-5; 8 positions agree with TRBD2. The CDR3 runs 15 residues. After removal of 5 bases from V and 1 base from J, the junction contained 6 bases not matched to a gene. Germline V gene data show CDR1 as SGHTA and CDR2 as FQGNSA.